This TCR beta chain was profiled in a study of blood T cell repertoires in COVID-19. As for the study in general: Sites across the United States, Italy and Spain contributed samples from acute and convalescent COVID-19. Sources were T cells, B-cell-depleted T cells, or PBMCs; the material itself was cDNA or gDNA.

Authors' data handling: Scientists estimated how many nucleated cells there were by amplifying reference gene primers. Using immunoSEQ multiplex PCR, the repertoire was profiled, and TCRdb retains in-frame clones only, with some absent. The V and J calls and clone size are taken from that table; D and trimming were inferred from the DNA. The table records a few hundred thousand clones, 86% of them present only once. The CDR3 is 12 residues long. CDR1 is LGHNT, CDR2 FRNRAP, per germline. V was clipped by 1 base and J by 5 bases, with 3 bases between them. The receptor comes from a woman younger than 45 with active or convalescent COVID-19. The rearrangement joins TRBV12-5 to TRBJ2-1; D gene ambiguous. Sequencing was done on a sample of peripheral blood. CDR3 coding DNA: TGTGCTAGTGGTTTGGGGCACAATGAGCAGTTCTTC. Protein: CASGLGHNEQFF.